These 18 T cell receptor beta chains were sequenced from one sample in a study of OX40 agonist ivuxolimab in advanced cancers. Libraries were built with the immunoSEQ multiplex PCR assay. Not all clones reach the TCRdb copy of this immuneACCESS table, which keeps in-frame sequences only. Checked studies attribute under half of the gap to unresolved V genes and leave the rest unexplained. Present in this sample are some 100,000 clones, 84% of which were seen just once. The ten largest clonotypes hold roughly 5% of the sample. Sequenced material: CD4+ or CD8+ T cells sorted from blood, taken in a trial of the OX40 agonist ivuxolimab. These TCRs come from an adult with an advanced solid tumor such as melanoma, head and neck, liver or kidney cancer.

This clone occurred many times. The gene calls are TRBV6-5 and TRBJ1-2, with 8 bases matching TRBD1. Germline CDR1 MNHEY, CDR2 SVGAGI. The CDR3 length is 13 residues. Trimming removed 5 bases from V and 3 bases from J; junction bases left unmatched: 2. CDR3 protein: CASSPDRDYGYTF. In DNA, the CDR3 is TGTGCCAGCAGTCCGGACAGGGACTATGGCTACACCTTC.

This sequence joins TRBV27 and TRBJ2-2; 8 nucleotides line up with TRBD2. CDR3 size: 16 residues. The germline V gene encodes CDR1 MNHEY and CDR2 SMNVEV (reference sequence). With V trimmed by 4 bases and J by 4 bases, 8 bases remained unmatched. The CDR3 sequence: CASSSFSGTRTGELFF. The CDR3 nucleotides are TGTGCCAGCAGTTCCTTTAGCGGGACGCGCACCGGGGAGCTGTTTTTT.

J is TRBJ2-7 and V is TRBV6-1; TRBD1 is a possible D gene (6 bases). CDR3 size: 15 residues. CDR1 and CDR2 from the germline V gene are MNHNS and SASEGT. The ends were cut back, 2 bases at V and 2 bases at J, with 13 bases in the middle. The CDR3 reads CASSEKGGRTYEQYF. CDR3 in DNA: TGTGCCAGCAGTGAAAAAGGGGGACGGACCTACGAGCAGTACTTC.

Comments on this clone: The identical CDR3 is also encoded by other nucleotide sequences in the sample. The chain carries TRBV30 and TRBJ2-7; 10 bases fit TRBD2. CDR3 length: 14 amino acids. The V and J ends lost 0 bases and 2 bases, in that order; junction bases with no gene match: 1. Germline assignment: CDR1 GTSNPN and CDR2 SVGIG (reference sequence). CDR3 in amino acids: CAWSVAGGTYEQYF. The CDR3 nucleotides are TGTGCCTGGAGTGTAGCGGGGGGGACCTACGAGCAGTACTTC.

The chain combines TRBV7-9 with TRBJ1-4; a possible D gene is TRBD1 (6 bases). Between the trimmed V and J ends, which lost 4 bases and 1 base, there was a span of 22 bases. Germline V gives CDR1 SEHNR, CDR2 FQNEAQ (reference sequence). The CDR3 is 19 residues long. As DNA, the CDR3 is TGTGCCAGCAGCTCGCCTTTAGGGGGGCGTTATCGAACTAATGAAAAACTGTTTTTT. Encoded protein: CASSSPLGGRYRTNEKLFF. Based on the CDR3 plus reference TRBV7-9 and TRBJ1-4, the full variable domain is DTGVSQNPRHKITKRGQNVTFRCDPISEHNRLYWYRQTLGQGPEFLTYFQNEAQLEKSRLLSDRFSAERPKGSFSTLEIQRTEQGDSAMYLCASSSPLGGRYRTNEKLFFGSGTQLSVL.

This chain joins TRBV4-1 and TRBJ2-1; 10 bases match TRBD2. Germline CDR1 MGHRA, CDR2 YSYEKL. The CDR3 runs 18 residues. The trim removed 0 bases at V and 5 bases at J, leaving 10 bases unmatched. The CDR3 is CASSQDLLAGMGHNEQFF. The CDR3 DNA reads as TGCGCCAGCAGCCAAGATCTACTAGCGGGAATGGGGCACAATGAGCAGTTCTTC.

This clone was detected only once. The chain uses TRBV7-2 and TRBJ2-2; 9 nucleotides match TRBD2. V was clipped by 5 bases and J by 4 bases; unmatched bases: 8. This CDR3 has 16 residues. Germline V gene lookup returns CDR1 SGHTA and CDR2 FQGNSA. The CDR3 bases are TGTGCCAGCAGCCTCCGGGCGGGGGGGCCCACCGGGGAGCTGTTTTTT. Translated: CASSLRAGGPTGELFF.

This CDR3 reads CASMRSGQGTDTQYF. The CDR3 DNA reads as TGCGCCAGCATGAGGTCGGGACAGGGGACAGATACGCAGTATTTT. This chain joins TRBV5-1 and TRBJ2-3; 10 nucleotides line up with TRBD1. This CDR3 comprises 15 residues. Germline assignment: CDR1 SGHRS and CDR2 YFSETQ. V shed 6 bases and J 3 bases; nucleotides not matched to a gene: 7. Together with reference TRBV5-1 and TRBJ2-3, the CDR3 gives the full variable domain: KAGVTQTPRYLIKTRGQQVTLSCSPISGHRSVSWYQQTPGQGLQFLFEYFSETQRNKGNFPGRFSGRQFSNSRSEMNVSTLELGDSALYLCASMRSGQGTDTQYFGPGTRLTVL.

V and J are TRBV6-4 and TRBJ2-1; tentative D call: TRBD2 (6 bases). CDR3 length: 16 residues. Germline V CDR1 and CDR2: MRHNA, SNTAGT. The germline V and J ends were trimmed by 0 bases and 3 bases, with 12 bases remaining between them. Written as DNA, the CDR3 is TGTGCCAGCAGTGACTCGACAGTAGCGGACTACAATGAGCAGTTCTTC. Its protein is CASSDSTVADYNEQFF.

The chain is built from TRBV9 and TRBJ2-2; D is possibly TRBD2 (5 bases). The CDR3 is 17 amino acids. Germline V lookup: CDR1 SGDLS, CDR2 YYNGEE. V was clipped by 3 bases and J by 6 bases, with 21 bases between them. In DNA form, the CDR3 reads TGTGCCAGCAGCGCCTTGGGAGTGGACCACCCCGCCGGGGAGCTGTTTTTT. Amino acid sequence: CASSALGVDHPAGELFF.

The chain employs TRBV5-6 and TRBJ2-3, with a weak D call TRBD1 (6 bases). The CDR3 extends over 14 amino acids. Germline V gives CDR1 SGHDT, CDR2 YYEEEE. V was pared by 3 bases and J by 8 bases, with 16 bases between. CDR3 protein: CASSSRGTAGTQYF. CDR3 DNA sequence: TGTGCCAGCAGCTCAAGGGGGACGGCAGGTACGCAGTATTTT.

The chain is built from TRBV5-8 and TRBJ2-1; D gene unclear. The CDR3 extends over 17 amino acids. Germline V gene data show CDR1 as SGHTS and CDR2 as YDEGEE. The V end was cut by 5 bases, the J end by 5 bases, with 23 bases between. DNA for the CDR3: TGTGCCAGCAGTTCGCGTAAAGGGTCGTTATTTCACAATGAGCAGTTCTTC. Amino acids: CASSSRKGSLFHNEQFF.

The gene calls are TRBV4-1 and TRBJ2-1; D not resolved. The CDR3 runs to 16 residues. Trimming removed 2 bases at V and 0 bases at J, with 11 bases between. Germline lookup yields CDR1 MGHRA and CDR2 YSYEKL. The CDR3 reads CASSQLLLSSYNEQFF. The CDR3 DNA reads TGCGCCAGCAGCCAACTACTTCTGAGCTCCTACAATGAGCAGTTCTTC.

In this sample, this clone turned up a few times. This sequence joins TRBV16 and TRBJ2-7; the match to TRBD1 covers 11 bases. Germline V lookup: CDR1 KGHSY, CDR2 FQNENV. The V gene end was trimmed by 1 base and the J gene end by 6 bases; junction bases not matched to a gene: 5. The CDR3 loop spans 15 amino acids. The CDR3 here is CASSQLDRGRSEQYF. Written as DNA, the CDR3 is TGTGCCAGCAGCCAATTGGACAGGGGGCGATCCGAGCAGTACTTC. Combining the CDR3 with reference TRBV16 and TRBJ2-7 gives the whole variable domain GEEVAQTPKHLVRGEGQKAKLYCAPIKGHSYVFWYQQVLKNEFKFLISFQNENVFDETGMPKERFSAKCLPNSPCSLEIQATKLEDSAVYFCASSQLDRGRSEQYFGPGTRLTVT.

A word on this clone: A read error may account for a junction end that differs from germline. CDR3 in amino acids: CASRLDSGHTNTEAFF. As DNA, the CDR3 is TGCGCCAGCAGGTTGGACTCTGGACATACGAACACTGAAGCTTTCTTT. The chain combines TRBV5-1 with TRBJ1-1, with a possible D match to TRBD1 (5 bases). CDR3 length equals 16 residues. From germline, CDR1 is SGHRS and CDR2 YFSETQ.

The chain combines TRBV19 with TRBJ2-1, with TRBD2 identical over 10 bases. Germline lookup yields CDR1 LNHDA and CDR2 SQIVND (reference sequence). V lost 5 bases to trimming and J lost 3 bases; unmatched junction nucleotides: 7. The CDR3 runs 16 residues. The CDR3 here is CASSSGLASSYNEQFF. As DNA, the CDR3 is TGTGCCAGTAGTTCGGGACTAGCGTCGAGCTACAATGAGCAGTTCTTC.

The chain uses TRBV5-1 and TRBJ1-3, with a weak D call TRBD1 (5 bases). CDR3 size: 14 residues. The V end was cut by 3 bases, the J end by 0 bases, with 7 bases between. Germline CDR1 SGHRS, CDR2 YFSETQ. The CDR3 DNA sequence: TGCGCCAGCAGCTGGGACGGCTCTGGAAACACCATATATTTT. As protein: CASSWDGSGNTIYF.

Here the CDR3 reads CASTRGGEGQETQYF. CDR3 sequence (DNA): TGTGCCAGCACCCGTGGGGGAGAAGGCCAAGAGACCCAGTACTTC. This rearrangement joins TRBV6-1 to TRBJ2-5; D is perhaps TRBD1 or TRBD2 (5 bases each). The germline gives CDR1 MNHNS, CDR2 SASEGT. The CDR3 is 15 amino acids. Trimming removed 7 bases from V and 1 base from J, with 16 bases in between.